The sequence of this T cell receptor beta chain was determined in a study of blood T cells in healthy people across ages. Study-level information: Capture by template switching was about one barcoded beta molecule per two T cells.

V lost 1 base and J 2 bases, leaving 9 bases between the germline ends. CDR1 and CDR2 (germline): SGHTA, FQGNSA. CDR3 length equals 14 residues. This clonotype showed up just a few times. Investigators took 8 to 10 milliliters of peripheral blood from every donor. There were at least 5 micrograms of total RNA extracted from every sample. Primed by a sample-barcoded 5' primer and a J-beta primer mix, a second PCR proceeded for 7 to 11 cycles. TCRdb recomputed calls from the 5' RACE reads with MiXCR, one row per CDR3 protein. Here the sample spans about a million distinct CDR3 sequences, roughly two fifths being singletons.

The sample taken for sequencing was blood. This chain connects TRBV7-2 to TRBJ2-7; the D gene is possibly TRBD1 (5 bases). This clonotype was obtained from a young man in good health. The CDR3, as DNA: TGTGCCAGCAGCTTAGTTCCAGGGACCTACGAGCAGTACTTC. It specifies CASSLVPGTYEQYF.